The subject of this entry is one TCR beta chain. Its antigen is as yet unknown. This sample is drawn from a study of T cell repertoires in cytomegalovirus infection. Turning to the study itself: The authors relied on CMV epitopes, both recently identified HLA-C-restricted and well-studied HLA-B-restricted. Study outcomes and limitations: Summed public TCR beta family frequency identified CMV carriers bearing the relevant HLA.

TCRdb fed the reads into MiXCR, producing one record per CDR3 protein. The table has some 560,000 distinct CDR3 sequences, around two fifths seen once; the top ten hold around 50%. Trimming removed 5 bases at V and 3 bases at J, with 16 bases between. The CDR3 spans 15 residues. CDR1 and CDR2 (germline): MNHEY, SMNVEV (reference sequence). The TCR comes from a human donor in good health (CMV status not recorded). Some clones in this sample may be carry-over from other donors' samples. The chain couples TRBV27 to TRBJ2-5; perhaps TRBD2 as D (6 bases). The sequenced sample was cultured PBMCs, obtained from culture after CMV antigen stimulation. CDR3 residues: CASSTYGAGKETQYF. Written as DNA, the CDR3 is TGTGCCAGCAGTACCTACGGGGCGGGAAAAGAGACCCAGTACTTC.